The T cell receptor beta chain described here comes from a study of early T cells in non-severe SARS-CoV-2 infection. TCRdb reprocessed the 5' RACE reads with MiXCR, giving one entry per CDR3 protein. The sample yields more than 90,000 distinct CDR3 sequences, less than 15% seen once. Germline V CDR1 and CDR2: SGHTS, YDEGEE. The CDR3 is 16 amino acids. Trimming shortened V by 5 bases and J by 2 bases, and 16 bases separated the two germline ends. Sequenced input: whole blood. The chain employs TRBV5-8 and TRBJ1-4; D gene unclear. This TCR was sampled from an adult who was a healthcare worker with PCR-confirmed SARS-CoV-2 infection or an uninfected control (not recorded which). The CDR3 sequence: CASRGRSAGTNEKLFF. In DNA, the CDR3 is TGTGCCAGCAGGGGAAGGTCGGCGGGGACTAATGAAAAACTGTTTTTT.